Sequencing of this T cell receptor (beta chain) was carried out in a study of early T cells in non-severe SARS-CoV-2 infection. The CDR3 length is 17 residues. From germline, CDR1 is KGHSH and CDR2 LQKENI. V lost 3 bases, J lost 4 bases, and 19 bases lay in between. TCRdb reprocessed the 5' RACE reads via MiXCR and lists one record per CDR3 protein. This sample carries 40,000 to 50,000 distinct CDR3 sequences, 5.4% of them seen once, and the ten largest clones take approximately 5.6%. This clonotype was observed many times. This specimen consisted of whole blood, obtained at baseline. The J gene is TRBJ2-1, the V gene TRBV18; D unclear. The sequence came from an adult who was a healthcare worker with PCR-confirmed SARS-CoV-2 infection or an uninfected control (not recorded which). The CDR3 region has the DNA TGTGCCAGCTCACCCAAGACGGGTGCTATTTTATACAATGAGCAGTTCTTC. It specifies CASSPKTGAILYNEQFF.